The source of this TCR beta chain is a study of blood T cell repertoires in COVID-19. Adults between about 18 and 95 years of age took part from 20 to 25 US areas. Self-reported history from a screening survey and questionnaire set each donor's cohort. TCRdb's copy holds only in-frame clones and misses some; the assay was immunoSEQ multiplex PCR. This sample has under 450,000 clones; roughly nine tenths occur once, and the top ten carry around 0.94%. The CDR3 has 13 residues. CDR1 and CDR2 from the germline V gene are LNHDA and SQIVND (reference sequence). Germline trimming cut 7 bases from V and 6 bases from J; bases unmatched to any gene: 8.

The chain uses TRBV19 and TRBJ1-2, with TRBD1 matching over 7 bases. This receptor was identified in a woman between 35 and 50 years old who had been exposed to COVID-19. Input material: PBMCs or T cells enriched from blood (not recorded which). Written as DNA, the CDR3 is TGTGCCAGTAACGAGGGGGCCAAGGATGGCTACACCTTC. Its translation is CASNEGAKDGYTF.